This T cell receptor (beta chain) was identified in a study of cytomegalovirus exposure and HLA in healthy donors. Of note for this clone: What it binds is not known.

General study points: A later analysis linked a missense DCLRE1C variant to TCR beta V- and J-gene trimming.

J was trimmed by 3 bases and V by 2 bases; bases with no gene match: 14. Germline loops: CDR1 MNHEY, CDR2 SMNVEV (reference sequence). This CDR3 region has 18 residues. Use of 60 Vbeta and 13 Jbeta primers characterized the PCR. The table came from immunoSEQ multiplex PCR; TCRdb's copy has only in-frame clones and leaves some out. The specimen's table records some 180,000 clones. This clonotype was sampled from a man aged 25-40 years in good health and CMV-seronegative. Sequenced material: PBMCs. This rearrangement joins TRBV27 to TRBJ1-2; 8 bases agree with TRBD1. The CDR3 DNA is TGTGCCAGCAGTTTAAATGGACAGGGACTAGCTCCTTACTATGGCTACACCTTC. Amino acid sequence: CASSLNGQGLAPYYGYTF.